This T cell receptor beta chain was documented in a study of T-cell reconstitution after alpha-beta-depleted transplantation in children (dated by TCRdb to the mid-2010s). As for the study more broadly: Using TCR repertoire profiling, the study quantitatively followed how T-cell immune reconstitution unfolded in children after TCRalphabeta/CD19-depleted allogeneic hematopoietic cell transplantation.

What the research found in general, with its limitations: About two months after transplant, the apparently early recovery of alphabetaT-cell counts reportedly depended on just several hundred clones that had expanded rapidly and came from non-depleted graft cells. Over subsequent months, a decline in hyperexpanded clone frequencies was noted, and after one year, T-cell counts and TCRbeta diversity were mostly ascribed to newly produced T cells. In some patients, the high TCRbeta diversity seen at day 60 was put down to recipient T cells and intrathymic progenitors that had survived conditioning.

This specimen's treatment or condition label, per the study, means: allogeneic hematopoietic cell transplantation with graft depleted of TCRalphabeta T cells and CD19 B cells. The children who served as transplant recipients had been given grafts of TCRalphabeta/CD19-depleted allogeneic hematopoietic cells. Taken from the germline V gene, the CDR1 and CDR2 loops are SGHNT and YENEEA. From its cysteine to its phenylalanine, the CDR3 spans 14 amino acids. CDR3 DNA only is kept here, 42 bases in frame from base 1. The V end loses 5 bases and the J end loses 4 bases, and a stretch of 13 bases separates them. In regard to this clonotype: This receptor's antigen is unknown. Per-base qualities were not stored, and no clone one base away is much larger.

The library was prepared using PCR. The listed sequencing device is Illumina HiSeq 2500. TCR library preparation used molecular barcoding, with unique molecular identifiers applied to normalize quantification of the TCRbeta repertoire. TCRdb reprocessing: public reads trimmed at Q25 with fastp, clones called with MiXCR, in-frame beta chains kept. Every CDR3 protein is listed once, alongside the most common genes and DNA of its rows. The table for this sample lists approximately 190,000 distinct CDR3 sequences; around 7.7% of them were counted only once. The ten largest clones capture 35% of the sample.

The rearranged segments are TRBV11-3 and TRBJ2-3; the D region possibly corresponds to TRBD2 (6 bases align). Material: PBMCs, mostly from graft donor cells, obtained 360 days after TCRalphabeta/CD19-depleted stem cell transplant. The source is a male patient aged 2 to 10 who had a stem cell transplant for acute myeloid leukemia, so the T cells may come from the graft donor. CDR3 protein: CASSRRGNADTQYF. The nucleotide sequence reads TGTGCCAGCAGCCGGAGGGGTAACGCAGATACGCAGTATTTT.